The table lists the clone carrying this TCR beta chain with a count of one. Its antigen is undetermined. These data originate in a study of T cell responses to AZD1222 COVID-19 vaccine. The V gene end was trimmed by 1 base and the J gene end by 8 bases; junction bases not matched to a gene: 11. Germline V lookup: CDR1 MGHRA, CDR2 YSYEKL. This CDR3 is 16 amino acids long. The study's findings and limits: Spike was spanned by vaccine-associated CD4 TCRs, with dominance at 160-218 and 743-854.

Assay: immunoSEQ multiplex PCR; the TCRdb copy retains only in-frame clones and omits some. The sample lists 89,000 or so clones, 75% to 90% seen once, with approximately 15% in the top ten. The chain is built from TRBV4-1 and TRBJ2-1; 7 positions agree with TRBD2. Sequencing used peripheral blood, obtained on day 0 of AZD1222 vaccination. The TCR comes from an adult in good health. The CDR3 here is CASSQAGTTPWDEQFF. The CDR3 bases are TGCGCCAGCAGCCAAGCCGGGACTACTCCTTGGGATGAGCAGTTCTTC.